This TCR beta chain stems from a study of early T cells in non-severe SARS-CoV-2 infection. This clonotype occurred a few times. TCRdb fed the 5' RACE reads into MiXCR, producing one record per CDR3 protein. The sample has 50,000 to 60,000 distinct CDR3 sequences, approximately 10% seen once; the top ten hold under 4.5%. Germline lookup yields CDR1 SNHLY and CDR2 FYNNEI. This CDR3 spans 11 amino acids. Trimming took 7 bases from V and 4 from J, leaving 8 bases between them. The sequenced sample was whole blood, obtained at baseline. The rearrangement uses TRBV2 and TRBJ2-7; D is undetermined. The receptor's source is an adult who was a healthcare worker with PCR-confirmed SARS-CoV-2 infection or an uninfected control (not recorded which). The CDR3, as DNA: TGTGCCAGCAACGTCCGATACGAGCAGTACTTC. Protein: CASNVRYEQYF.